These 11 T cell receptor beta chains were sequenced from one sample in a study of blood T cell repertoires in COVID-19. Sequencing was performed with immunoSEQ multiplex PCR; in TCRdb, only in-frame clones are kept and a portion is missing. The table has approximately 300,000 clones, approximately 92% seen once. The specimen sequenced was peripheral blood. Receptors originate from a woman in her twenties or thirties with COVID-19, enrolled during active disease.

This chain's CDR3 is CSVSLPGTDTQYF. CDR3 DNA sequence: TGCAGCGTTAGTTTGCCGGGCACAGATACGCAGTATTTT. This chain connects TRBV29-1 to TRBJ2-3; D unresolved. V was pared by 5 bases and J by 1 base, with 10 bases between. The CDR3 extends over 13 amino acids. Germline CDR1 is SQVTM and CDR2 is ANQGSEA.

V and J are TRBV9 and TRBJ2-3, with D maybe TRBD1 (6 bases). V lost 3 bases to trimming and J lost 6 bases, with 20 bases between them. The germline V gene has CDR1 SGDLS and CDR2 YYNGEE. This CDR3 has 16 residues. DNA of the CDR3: TGTGCCAGCAGCGAAACTAGTAGTGGGGGCTGGGATACGCAGTATTTT. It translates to CASSETSSGGWDTQYF.

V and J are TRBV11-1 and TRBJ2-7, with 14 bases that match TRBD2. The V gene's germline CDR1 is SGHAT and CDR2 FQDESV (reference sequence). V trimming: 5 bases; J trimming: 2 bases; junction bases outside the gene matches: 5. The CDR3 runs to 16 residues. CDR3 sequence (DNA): TGTGCCAGCAGCCCCCGACTAGCGGGAGGGACCTACGAGCAGTACTTC. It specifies CASSPRLAGGTYEQYF.

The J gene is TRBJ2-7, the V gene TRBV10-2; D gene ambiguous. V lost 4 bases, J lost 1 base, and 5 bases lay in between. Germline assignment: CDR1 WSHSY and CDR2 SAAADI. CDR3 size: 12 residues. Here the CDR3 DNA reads TGCGCCAGCAGTGGGCAGTCCTACGAGCAGTACTTC. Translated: CASSGQSYEQYF.

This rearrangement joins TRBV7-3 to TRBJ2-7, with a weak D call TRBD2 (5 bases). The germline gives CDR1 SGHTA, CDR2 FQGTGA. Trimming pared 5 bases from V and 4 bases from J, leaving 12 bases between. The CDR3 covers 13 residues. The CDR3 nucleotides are TGTGCCAGCAGCCCCGGGATGGGATACGAGCAGTACTTC. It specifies CASSPGMGYEQYF.

The CDR3 spells CASSQAGFYEQYF. CDR3 bases: TGTGCCAGCAGCCAAGCGGGATTCTACGAGCAGTACTTC. The chain carries TRBV3-1 (or the pseudogene TRBV3-2) and TRBJ2-7; maybe TRBD2 (5 bases). The germline CDR1 and CDR2 sequences are LGHDT and YNNKEL (reference sequence). The CDR3 is 13 amino acids. Between the trimmed V and J ends, which lost 1 base and 3 bases, there was a span of 7 bases.

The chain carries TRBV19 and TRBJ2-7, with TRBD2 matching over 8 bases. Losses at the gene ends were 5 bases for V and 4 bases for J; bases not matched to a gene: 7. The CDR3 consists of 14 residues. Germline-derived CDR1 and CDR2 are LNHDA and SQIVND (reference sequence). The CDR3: CASSVGGLDYEQYF. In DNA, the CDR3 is TGTGCCAGTAGTGTTGGGGGACTAGATTACGAGCAGTACTTC.

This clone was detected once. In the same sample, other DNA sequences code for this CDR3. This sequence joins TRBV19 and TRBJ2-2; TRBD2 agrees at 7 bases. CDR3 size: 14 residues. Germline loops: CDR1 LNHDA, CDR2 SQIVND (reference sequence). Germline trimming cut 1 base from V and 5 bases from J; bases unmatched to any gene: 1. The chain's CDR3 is CASSIAGGTGELFF. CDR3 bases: TGTGCCAGTAGTATAGCCGGGGGGACCGGGGAGCTGTTTTTT.

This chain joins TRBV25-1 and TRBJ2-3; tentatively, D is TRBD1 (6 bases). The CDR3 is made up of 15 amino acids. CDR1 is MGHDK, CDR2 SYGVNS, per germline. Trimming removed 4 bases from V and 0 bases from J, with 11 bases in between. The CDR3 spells CASSVDRSSTDTQYF. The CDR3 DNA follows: TGTGCCAGCAGTGTAGACAGGTCTAGCACAGATACGCAGTATTTT.

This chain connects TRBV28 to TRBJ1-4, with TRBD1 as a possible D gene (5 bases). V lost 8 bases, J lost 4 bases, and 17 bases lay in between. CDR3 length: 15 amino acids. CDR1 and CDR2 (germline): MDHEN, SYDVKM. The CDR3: CASQHGGEYNEKLFF. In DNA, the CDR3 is TGTGCCAGCCAACATGGGGGGGAATATAATGAAAAACTGTTTTTT. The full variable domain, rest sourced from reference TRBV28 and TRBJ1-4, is DVKVTQSSRYLVKRTGEKVFLECVQDMDHENMFWYRQDPGLGLRLIYFSYDVKMKEKGDIPEGYSVSREKKERFSLILESASTNQTSMYLCASQHGGEYNEKLFFGSGTQLSVL.

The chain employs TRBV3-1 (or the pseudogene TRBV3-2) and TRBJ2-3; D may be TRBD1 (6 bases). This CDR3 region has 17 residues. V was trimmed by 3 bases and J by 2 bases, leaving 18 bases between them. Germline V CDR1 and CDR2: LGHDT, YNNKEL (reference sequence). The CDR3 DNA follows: TGTGCCAGCAGCCAGGACCGGGACAAGGGGTCCACAGATACGCAGTATTTT. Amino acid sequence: CASSQDRDKGSTDTQYF.